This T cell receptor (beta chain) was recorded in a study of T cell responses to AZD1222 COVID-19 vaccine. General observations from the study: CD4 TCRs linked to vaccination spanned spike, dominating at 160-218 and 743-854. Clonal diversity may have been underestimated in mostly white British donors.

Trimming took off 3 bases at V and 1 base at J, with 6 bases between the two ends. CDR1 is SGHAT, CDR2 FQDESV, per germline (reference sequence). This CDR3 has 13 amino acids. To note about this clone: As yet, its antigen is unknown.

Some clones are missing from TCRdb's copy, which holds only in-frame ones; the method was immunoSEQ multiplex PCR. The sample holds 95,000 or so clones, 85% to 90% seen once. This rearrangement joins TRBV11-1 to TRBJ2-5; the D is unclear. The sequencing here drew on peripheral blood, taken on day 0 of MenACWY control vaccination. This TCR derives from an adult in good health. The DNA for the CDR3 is TGTGCCAGCAGCTTTATGGCCCAAGAGACCCAGTACTTC. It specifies CASSFMAQETQYF. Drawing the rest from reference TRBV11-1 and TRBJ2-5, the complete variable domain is EAEVAQSPRYKITEKSQAVAFWCDPISGHATLYWYRQILGQGPELLVQFQDESVVDDSQLPKDRFSAERLKGVDSTLKIQPAELGDSAMYLCASSFMAQETQYFGPGTRLLVL.